This paragraph reports one T cell receptor (beta chain). What it binds is unknown. The data derive from a study of naive and memory T cell subsets. Sequential positive selection took CD4 T cells first, then CD8 T cells. General study results and limits: From naive to CM, EM and EMRA, diversity decreased and Gini increased.

The beta constant-region primer was an equimolar mix of two oligonucleotides covering TRBC1 and TRBC2. Ligated cDNA was amplified by four rounds of PCR with nested alpha and beta constant-region primers and SP2. Ligation attached a single-stranded oligonucleotide with a 12-nucleotide UMI and the SP2 primer to the cDNA 3' end. TCRdb re-called the UMI-ligation and nested PCR reads with MiXCR, one entry per CDR3 protein. The repertoire includes 30,000 to 40,000 distinct CDR3 sequences, around a sixth of them detected once, and about 3.6% sits in the top ten. The CDR3 is made up of 13 amino acids. The germline CDR1 and CDR2 sequences are LGHDT and YNNKEL (reference sequence). Trimming shortened V by 0 bases and J by 8 bases, and 8 bases separated the two germline ends.

This chain links TRBV3-1 with TRBJ2-4; D gene uncertain. Material for sequencing was effector memory CD4+ T cells from blood. This sample's subset: effector memory, CD45RA- CD27-. The TCR originated in a human donor in good health. The CDR3 protein is CASSQEDKDIQYF. Here the CDR3 DNA reads TGTGCCAGCAGCCAAGAAGACAAGGACATTCAGTACTTC. The complete variable domain, with remaining parts taken from reference TRBV3-1 and TRBJ2-4, reads DTAVSQTPKYLVTQMGNDKSIKCEQNLGHDTMYWYKQDSKKFLKIMFSYNNKELIINETVPNRFSPKSPDKAHLNLHINSLELGDSAVYFCASSQEDKDIQYFGAGTRLSVL.